The next 9 T cell receptor beta chains were all read from a single sample in a study of CD8 T cells in ankylosing spondylitis. One entry per CDR3 protein, called by TCRdb with MiXCR from the 5' RACE reads. The sample gives around 210,000 distinct CDR3 sequences, 8% to 9% of which show up once; roughly 4.9% is in the top ten. Sequenced sample: blood, either unsorted or a sorted T cell fraction (not recorded which). These receptors came from a female donor with ankylosing spondylitis or in good health (not recorded which).

This clonotype came up many times. The gene calls are TRBV10-2 and TRBJ1-1; D remains ambiguous. The CDR3 is 14 residues long. CDR1 is WSHSY, CDR2 SAAADI, per germline. V shed 6 bases and J shed 5 bases, with 16 bases lying between them. The CDR3 DNA follows: TGCGCCAGCAGCCTAGGAGTACGGGTGACTGAAGCTTTCTTT. Translation gives CASSLGVRVTEAFF.

This clonotype has a count of ten or more. This chain links TRBV6-2 or TRBV6-3 with TRBJ1-1, with a weak D call TRBD1 (6 bases). CDR1 and CDR2 (germline): MNHEY, SVGEGT. Trimming cost V 7 bases and J 5 bases, with 29 bases left between them. The CDR3 consists of 18 residues. The CDR3 nucleotides read TGTGCCAGCAACCCGAACCGGTCTCGCCGGGGGCAGAGAACTGAAGCTTTCTTT. It is translated as CASNPNRSRRGQRTEAFF.

This clonotype was recorded a few times. This chain links TRBV4-2 with TRBJ1-5, with D unclear. V was shortened by 2 bases and J by 8 bases, with 16 bases between the two germline ends. The CDR3 is made up of 15 amino acids. Germline V CDR1 and CDR2: LGHNA, YNFKEQ. This CDR3 reads CASSQSAAKREPQHF. The CDR3, as DNA: TGTGCCAGCAGCCAATCGGCAGCAAAGAGGGAGCCCCAGCATTTT.

As for this clonotype: A much larger clone lies a single base off, so this may be a read error. This chain uses TRBV7-2 with TRBJ2-3, with D maybe TRBD1 (6 bases). Per the germline V gene, CDR1 is SGHTA and CDR2 is FQGNSA. This CDR3 has 15 residues. Trimming shortened V by 2 bases and J by 2 bases, and 11 bases separated the two germline ends. The CDR3 region is CASSLTGIITDTQYF. In DNA form, the CDR3 reads TGTGCCAGCAGCTTAACAGGGATTATCACAGATACGCAGTATTTT.

This clonotype turned up a few times. V usage is TRBV20-1 and J usage is TRBJ2-3; either TRBD1 or TRBD2 may fit D (5 bases each). V was clipped by 6 bases and J by 8 bases, with 15 bases between them. The CDR3 length is 12 residues. CDR1 and CDR2 (germline): DFQATT, SNEGSKA (reference sequence). The CDR3 bases are TGCAGTGCCCCTCTTGGGGGAACTACGCAGTATTTT. As protein: CSAPLGGTTQYF.

This clonotype was observed a few times. This rearrangement joins TRBV30 to TRBJ2-1, with no clear D. V lost 2 bases, J lost 6 bases, and 11 bases lay in between. This CDR3 has 13 amino acids. CDR1 is GTSNPN and CDR2 is SVGIG in the germline V gene (reference sequence). CDR3 loop: CAWSLNRLNEQFF. The CDR3 DNA sequence: TGTGCCTGGAGTTTAAATAGGCTCAATGAGCAGTTCTTC.

There are a few counts of this clonotype. The chain combines TRBV5-1 with TRBJ2-3; 12 nucleotides match TRBD2. The CDR3 consists of 16 residues. CDR1 is SGHRS and CDR2 is YFSETQ in the germline V gene. After removal of 4 bases from V and 4 bases from J, the junction contained 7 bases not matched to a gene. The DNA for the CDR3 is TGCGCCAGCAGCCAGATACTAGCGGGAGGACCAGATACGCAGTATTTT. Translating gives CASSQILAGGPDTQYF.

V gene TRBV12-3 or TRBV12-4 combines with J gene TRBJ2-7; D may be TRBD1 (6 bases). The length of the CDR3 is 14 residues. V lost 8 bases and J 5 bases, leaving 19 bases between the germline ends. CDR3 in amino acids: CASSRGRGRHEQYF. CDR3 nucleotide sequence: TGTGCCAGCTCACGGGGCAGGGGAAGGCACGAGCAGTACTTC.

This clonotype was counted ten times or more. This chain connects TRBV10-3 to TRBJ2-7, with a weak D call TRBD2 (6 bases). This CDR3 spans 12 amino acids. Germline values: CDR1 ENHRY, CDR2 SYGVKD. V gave up 6 bases and J gave up 2 bases, with 8 bases separating them. The CDR3 protein is CAIRSGAYEQYF. DNA for the CDR3: TGTGCCATCAGGTCGGGGGCCTACGAGCAGTACTTC.